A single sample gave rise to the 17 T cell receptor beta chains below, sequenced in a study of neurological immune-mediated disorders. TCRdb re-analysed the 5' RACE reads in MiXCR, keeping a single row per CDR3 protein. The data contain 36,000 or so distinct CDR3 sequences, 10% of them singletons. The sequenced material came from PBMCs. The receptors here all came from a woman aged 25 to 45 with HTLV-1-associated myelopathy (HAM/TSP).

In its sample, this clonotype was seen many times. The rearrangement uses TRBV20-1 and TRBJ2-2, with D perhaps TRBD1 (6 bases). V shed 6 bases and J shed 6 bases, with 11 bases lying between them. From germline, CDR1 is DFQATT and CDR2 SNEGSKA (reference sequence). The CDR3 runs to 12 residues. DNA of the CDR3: TGCAGTGCGAGAACAGGGCCCGGGGAGCTGTTTTTT. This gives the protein CSARTGPGELFF.

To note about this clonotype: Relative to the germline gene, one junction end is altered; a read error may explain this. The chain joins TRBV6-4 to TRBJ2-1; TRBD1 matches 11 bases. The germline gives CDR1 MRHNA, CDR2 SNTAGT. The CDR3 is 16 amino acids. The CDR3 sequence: CSSSDYGGTGGHEQFF. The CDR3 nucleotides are TGTTCCAGCAGTGACTATGGGGGGACAGGGGGACATGAGCAGTTCTTC.

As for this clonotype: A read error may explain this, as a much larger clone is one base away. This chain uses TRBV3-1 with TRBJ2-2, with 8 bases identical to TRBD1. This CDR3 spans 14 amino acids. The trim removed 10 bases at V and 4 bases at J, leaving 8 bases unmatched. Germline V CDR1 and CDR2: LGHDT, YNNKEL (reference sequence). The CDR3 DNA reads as TGTGCCAACAGATGGACAGGGCCCACCGGGGAGCTGTTTTTT. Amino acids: CANRWTGPTGELFF.

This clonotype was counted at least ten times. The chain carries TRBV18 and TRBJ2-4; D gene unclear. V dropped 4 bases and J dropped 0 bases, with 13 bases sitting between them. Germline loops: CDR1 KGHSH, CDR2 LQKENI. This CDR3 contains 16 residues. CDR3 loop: CASSQKPSGAKNIQYF. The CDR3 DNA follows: TGTGCCAGCTCACAAAAGCCAAGTGGAGCCAAAAACATTCAGTACTTC.

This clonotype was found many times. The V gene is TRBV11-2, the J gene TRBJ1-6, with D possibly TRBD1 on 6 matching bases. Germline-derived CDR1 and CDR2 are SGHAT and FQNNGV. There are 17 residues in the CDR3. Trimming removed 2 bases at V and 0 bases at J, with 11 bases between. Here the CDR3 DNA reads TGTGCCAGCAGCTTATACGACAGGAGCTCCTATAATTCACCCCTCCACTTT. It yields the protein CASSLYDRSSYNSPLHF.

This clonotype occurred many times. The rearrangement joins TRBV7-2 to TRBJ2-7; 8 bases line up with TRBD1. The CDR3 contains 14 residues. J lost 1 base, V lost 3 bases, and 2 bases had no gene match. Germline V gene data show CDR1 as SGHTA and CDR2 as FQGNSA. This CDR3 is CASSFGQGSYEQYF. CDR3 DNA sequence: TGTGCCAGCAGCTTCGGACAGGGTTCCTACGAGCAGTACTTC. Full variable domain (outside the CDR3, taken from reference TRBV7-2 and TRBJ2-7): GAGVSQSPSNKVTEKGKDVELRCDPISGHTALYWYRQSLGQGLEFLIYFQGNSAPDKSGLPSDRFSAERTGGSVSTLTIQRTQQEDSAVYLCASSFGQGSYEQYFGPGTRLTVT.

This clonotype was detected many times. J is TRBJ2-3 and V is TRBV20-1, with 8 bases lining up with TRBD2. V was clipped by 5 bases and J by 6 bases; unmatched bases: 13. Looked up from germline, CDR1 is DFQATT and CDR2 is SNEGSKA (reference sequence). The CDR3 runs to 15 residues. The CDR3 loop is CSAQGLAGSYDTQYF. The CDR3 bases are TGCAGTGCTCAAGGGTTAGCGGGGTCCTATGATACGCAGTATTTT.

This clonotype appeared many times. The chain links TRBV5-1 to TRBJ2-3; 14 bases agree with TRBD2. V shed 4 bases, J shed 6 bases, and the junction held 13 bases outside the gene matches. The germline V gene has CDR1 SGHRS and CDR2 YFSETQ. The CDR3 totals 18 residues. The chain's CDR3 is CASSKGLAGATLVDTQYF. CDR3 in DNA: TGCGCCAGCAGCAAGGGACTAGCGGGGGCCACTTTAGTCGATACGCAGTATTTT.

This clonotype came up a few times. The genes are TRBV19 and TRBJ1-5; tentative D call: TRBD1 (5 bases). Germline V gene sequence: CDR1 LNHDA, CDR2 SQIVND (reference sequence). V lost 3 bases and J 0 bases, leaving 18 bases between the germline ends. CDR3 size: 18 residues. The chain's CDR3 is CASSIRGRGAYSNQPQHF. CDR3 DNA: TGTGCCAGTAGTATCCGGGGCCGAGGGGCCTATAGCAATCAGCCCCAGCATTTT.

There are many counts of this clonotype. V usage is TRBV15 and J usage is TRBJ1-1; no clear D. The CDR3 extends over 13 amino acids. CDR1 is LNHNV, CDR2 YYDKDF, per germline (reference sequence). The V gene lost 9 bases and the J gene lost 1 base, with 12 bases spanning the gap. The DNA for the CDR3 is TGTGCCACGGGGAGGTCACAGAACACTGAAGCTTTCTTT. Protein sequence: CATGRSQNTEAFF.

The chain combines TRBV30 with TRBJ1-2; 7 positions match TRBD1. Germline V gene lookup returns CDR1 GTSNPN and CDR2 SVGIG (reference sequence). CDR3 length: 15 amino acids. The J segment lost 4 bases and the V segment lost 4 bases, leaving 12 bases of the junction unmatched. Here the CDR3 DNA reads TGTGCCTGGACCACCCACAGGGGAGGAATCTATGGCTACACCTTC. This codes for CAWTTHRGGIYGYTF.

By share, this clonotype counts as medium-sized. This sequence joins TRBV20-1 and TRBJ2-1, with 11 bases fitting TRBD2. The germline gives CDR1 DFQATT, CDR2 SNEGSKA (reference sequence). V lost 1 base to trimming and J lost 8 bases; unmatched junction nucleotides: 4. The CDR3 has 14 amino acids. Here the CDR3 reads CSARVAGGVDEQFF. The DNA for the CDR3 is TGCAGTGCTAGAGTAGCGGGGGGGGTGGATGAGCAGTTCTTC.

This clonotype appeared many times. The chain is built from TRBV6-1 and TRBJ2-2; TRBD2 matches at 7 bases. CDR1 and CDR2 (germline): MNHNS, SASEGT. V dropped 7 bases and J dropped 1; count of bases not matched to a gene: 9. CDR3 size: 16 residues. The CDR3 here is CASTRGIAGNTGELFF. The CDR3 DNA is TGTGCCAGCACCCGGGGCATAGCGGGGAACACCGGGGAGCTGTTTTTT.

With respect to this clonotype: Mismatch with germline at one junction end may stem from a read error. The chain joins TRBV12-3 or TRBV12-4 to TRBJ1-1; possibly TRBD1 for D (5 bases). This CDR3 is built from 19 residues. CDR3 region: CASSLRRRGTYPKNTEDFF. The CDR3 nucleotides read TGTGCCAGCAGTTTAAGACGGCGAGGGACGTACCCGAAGAACACTGAAGATTTCTTT.

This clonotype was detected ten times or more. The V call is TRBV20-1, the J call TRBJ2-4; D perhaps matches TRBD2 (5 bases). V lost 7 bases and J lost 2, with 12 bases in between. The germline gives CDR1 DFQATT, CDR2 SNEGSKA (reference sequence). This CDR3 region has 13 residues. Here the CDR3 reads CSGIGGSKNIQYF. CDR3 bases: TGCAGTGGAATAGGCGGGTCCAAAAACATTCAGTACTTC.

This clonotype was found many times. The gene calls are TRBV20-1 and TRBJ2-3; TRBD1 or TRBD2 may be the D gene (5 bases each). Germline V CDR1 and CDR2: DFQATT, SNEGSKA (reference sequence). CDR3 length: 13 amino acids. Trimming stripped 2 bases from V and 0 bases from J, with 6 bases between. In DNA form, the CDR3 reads TGCAGTGCTAGACGGGACAGCACAGATACGCAGTATTTT. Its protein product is CSARRDSTDTQYF.

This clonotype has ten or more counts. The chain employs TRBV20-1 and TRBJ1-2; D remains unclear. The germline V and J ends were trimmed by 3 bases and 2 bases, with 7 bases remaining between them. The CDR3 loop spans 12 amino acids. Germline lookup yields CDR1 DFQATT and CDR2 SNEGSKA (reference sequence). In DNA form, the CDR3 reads TGCAGTGCTAGTGCTCAGAACTATGGCTACACCTTC. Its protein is CSASAQNYGYTF.